These T cell receptor beta chains were read from a single sample in a study of shared clonotypes between healthy human individuals. Some clones are missing from TCRdb's copy, which holds only in-frame ones; the method was immunoSEQ multiplex PCR. The table shows roughly 2.4 million clones, with approximately 96% occurring only once. The sequenced sample consisted of naive CD4+ T cells sorted from blood. The receptors were gathered from a young man in good health. CDR3s leave out the opening cysteine and the closing phenylalanine or tryptophan. The order of the fields is J gene, V gene, D gene, CDR3 protein. The D gene is left open where the match is weak.

TRBJ1-4,TRBV11-2,-,ASSLVGARDEKLF
TRBJ2-1,TRBV5-1,-,ASSLAQYEQF
TRBJ1-4,TRBV6-1,-,ASSVHSATNEKLF
TRBJ2-1,TRBV5-4,TRBD2,ASSPTRTSSFNEQF
TRBJ1-4,TRBV10-3,-,AISEGLDEKLF
TRBJ1-2,TRBV27,TRBD1,ASSRDRGRIGYT
TRBJ2-3,TRBV5-6,TRBD2,ASSLLLAGGPDTQY
TRBJ1-3,TRBV9,-,ASSGGPGNTIY
TRBJ2-5,TRBV5-5,-,ASSFRDTAETQY
TRBJ2-7,TRBV5-1,TRBD1,ASSLGQGITYEQY
TRBJ1-4,TRBV18,-,ASSPGVTNEKLF
TRBJ2-6,TRBV7-3,-,ASSSPNQANVLT
TRBJ1-2,TRBV5-6,TRBD1,ASSLVKGQPIYGYT
TRBJ1-6,TRBV28,-,ASSFTGPSNSPLH
TRBJ2-7,TRBV11-2,-,ASSKEDGDEQY
TRBJ1-4,TRBV5-5,-,ASSSSEGYREKLF
TRBJ1-5,TRBV10-2,-,ASRQGWDYSNQPQH
TRBJ1-5,TRBV18,-,ASSPVEASNQPQH
TRBJ2-7,TRBV10-3,TRBD2,AIRTGTSGNEQY
TRBJ1-2,TRBV19,-,ASIRGSDNYGYT
TRBJ1-4,TRBV5-1,-,ASSFGQGDEKLF
TRBJ1-6,TRBV2,-,ASSGVSESPLH
TRBJ1-6,TRBV7-9,TRBD1,ASSLNTAMGQGGNSPLH
TRBJ2-5,TRBV5-1,TRBD1,ASSLGATGVQETQY
TRBJ1-6,TRBV27,TRBD1,ASTRFGTGGSSYNSPLH
TRBJ1-4,TRBV1,-,TSSHRKAMGPEKLF
TRBJ1-5,TRBV6-6,-,ASWWEGSNQPQH
TRBJ2-5,TRBV6-6,-,ASIGRQETQY
TRBJ2-2,TRBV7-9,-,ASSHDGNTGELF
TRBJ1-1,TRBV5-4,TRBD1,ASRAGVGRGLRSEAF
TRBJ2-1,TRBV29-1,-,SVPSHRVIDEQF
TRBJ1-3,TRBV2,-,ASTSARGNTIY
TRBJ1-2,TRBV5-4,-,ASSLGGTYGYT
TRBJ2-7,TRBV5-6,TRBD2,ASSLGGSWNYEQY
TRBJ1-1,TRBV9,-,ASSVLVNTEAF
TRBJ1-5,TRBV4-1,TRBD1,ASSRQGGDQPQH
TRBJ1-2,TRBV19,-,ATTPGTVPPKYGYT
TRBJ1-6,TRBV5-1,TRBD1,ASSIGQGGNSPLH
TRBJ2-3,TRBV7-8,TRBD2,ASSLFQRGDQGDTQY
TRBJ1-2,TRBV6-6,TRBD1,ASSDTGGRGYT
TRBJ2-3,TRBV7-2,TRBD1,ASRSRTGGRSRTDTQY
TRBJ1-5,TRBV5-8,-,ASSLEGLGQPQH
TRBJ1-2,TRBV6-5,TRBD1,ASSRDRVEHYGYT
TRBJ2-1,TRBV30,-,ALTPISEQF
TRBJ2-3,TRBV2,-,ASSGSWTDTQY